This T cell receptor (beta chain) was captured in a study of CD8 T cells in ankylosing spondylitis. Comments on this clonotype: What it recognizes is unknown.

TCR beta libraries were made by quantitative 5'-RACE with molecular barcodes. TCRdb recomputed calls from the 5' RACE reads with MiXCR, one row per CDR3 protein. The sample holds about 96,000 distinct CDR3 sequences, around 27% seen once. Overall study results and limits: Ankylosing spondylitis blood appeared to carry a characteristic TCR beta motif of eight or nine highly homologous variants.

V was pared by 7 bases and J by 5 bases, with 13 bases between. The CDR3 runs 13 residues. Germline CDR1 is SGHRS and CDR2 is YFSETQ. This chain uses TRBV5-1 with TRBJ1-5, with D unclear. Sequencing was done on a sample of blood, either unsorted or a sorted T cell fraction (not recorded which). The sequence was obtained from a male donor with ankylosing spondylitis or in good health (not recorded which). CDR3 nucleotide sequence: TGCGCCAGCGCAATGGGCAACGATCAGCCCCAGCATTTT. It yields the protein CASAMGNDQPQHF.